A selection of T cell receptor beta chains follows, all from one sample in a study of CD8 T cells in Susac syndrome. TCRdb ran MiXCR on the immunoSEQ multiplex PCR reads and lists one entry per CDR3 protein. This sample has about 300,000 distinct CDR3 sequences, with approximately 89% found just once. Input material: CD8+ T cells from PBMCs. These TCRs come from a human donor with multiple sclerosis. Each CDR3 is given with its conserved first and last residue. A D gene is named only where the DNA matches it firmly. Some rows have no size entry. The others give once, few or many, or a class for an expanded clone.

j_call v_call d_call clone_size cdr3_aa cdr3_nt
TRBJ2-1 TRBV5-1 . . CASSLAPSRYNEQFF TGCGCCAGCAGCTTGGCACCTAGCAGGTACAATGAGCAGTTCTTC
TRBJ2-7 TRBV23-1 TRBD2 . CNAWARLAPSYEQYF TGCAACGCGTGGGCACGACTAGCGCCTTCCTACGAGCAGTACTTC
TRBJ2-7 TRBV7-2 TRBD2 . CASSLVSSGGTYEQYF TGTGCCAGCAGCTTAGTATCTAGCGGGGGGACTTACGAGCAGTACTTC
TRBJ2-7 TRBV20-1 . . CSARGGREYEQYF TGCAGTGCCCGAGGGGGACGGGAATACGAGCAGTACTTC
TRBJ1-2 TRBV4-1 . few CASSQEGRLNYGYTF TGCGCCAGCAGCCAAGAAGGTCGGTTGAACTATGGCTACACCTTC
TRBJ2-7 TRBV10-3 . . CAITDSNEQYF TGTGCCATCACCGACAGTAACGAGCAGTACTTC
TRBJ2-7 TRBV6-2/TRBV6-3 . . CASTSSYEQYF TGTGCCAGCACTTCCTCCTACGAGCAGTACTTC
TRBJ2-5 TRBV20-1 TRBD2 . CSAVGLAGFQETQYF TGCAGTGCTGTCGGACTAGCGGGGTTTCAGGAGACCCAGTACTTC
TRBJ2-1 TRBV30 . few CAWSGGEQFF TGTGCCTGGAGTGGGGGTGAGCAGTTCTTC
TRBJ2-2 TRBV6-1 TRBD1 . CASWGQGDTGELFF TGTGCCAGCTGGGGACAGGGAGACACCGGGGAGCTGTTTTTT
TRBJ2-3 TRBV12-3/TRBV12-4 . . CASSFPPGIVTDTQYF TGTGCCAGCAGTTTCCCCCCCGGGATCGTGACAGATACGCAGTATTTT
TRBJ2-2 TRBV28 . . CASSLPRARNTGELFF TGTGCCAGCAGTTTGCCTCGAGCAAGGAACACCGGGGAGCTGTTTTTT
TRBJ2-2 TRBV12-5 TRBD1 . CASGQGQGGTGELFF TGTGCTAGTGGTCAGGGACAGGGTGGTACCGGGGAGCTGTTTTTT
TRBJ2-1 TRBV7-6 . once CASSLEAGGEQFF TGTGCCAGCAGCTTAGAGGCCGGAGGTGAGCAGTTCTTC
TRBJ2-1 TRBV6-5 . . CASPGAARNEQFF TGTGCCAGCCCCGGGGCGGCGAGGAATGAGCAGTTCTTC
TRBJ2-1 TRBV15 . . CATSTVLGWEESSYNEQFF TGTGCCACCAGCACTGTCTTAGGGTGGGAGGAGAGCTCCTACAATGAGCAGTTCTTC
TRBJ1-2 TRBV5-6 TRBD1 . CASSGLGGHATF TGTGCCAGCAGCGGCCTAGGGGGCCACGCCACCTTC
TRBJ2-1 TRBV19 . . CASSIRREYLQFF TGTGCCAGTAGTATACGGAGGGAGTATTTGCAGTTCTTC
TRBJ2-2 TRBV4-1 TRBD2 . CASSFRLATGELFF TGCGCCAGCAGCTTCCGACTAGCGACCGGGGAGCTGTTTTTT
TRBJ1-1 TRBV2 TRBD1 . CASSRQGGEWVTEAFF TGTGCCAGCAGTCGACAGGGGGGTGAATGGGTCACTGAAGCTTTCTTT